Below are 28 T cell receptor beta chains sequenced from a single sample in a study of post-analysis software for immune sequencing data. Points from the study as a whole: The study found TRBV5-6, TRBV5-1 and TRBV20-1 among 5 or 6 TRBV segments more frequent in patients than controls.

No antigens are known for them. The authors incorporated unique molecular identifiers into the TCR beta cDNA libraries. TCRdb called the PCR reads again in MiXCR, with one record for every CDR3 protein. The sample consists of about 820,000 distinct CDR3 sequences, 53% of them appearing once. Sequenced material: blood. These receptors were obtained from a girl between 10 and 17 years old with multiple sclerosis.

This chain connects TRBV24-1 to TRBJ2-7; TRBD1 or TRBD2 may be the D gene (5 bases each). CDR3 size: 13 residues. V was pared by 5 bases and J by 5 bases, with 12 bases between. Looked up from germline, CDR1 is KGHDR and CDR2 is SFDVKD. The CDR3 loop is CATSGGAGNEQYF. The DNA for the CDR3 is TGTGCCACCAGTGGAGGGGCAGGGAACGAGCAGTACTTC.

This clonotype was seen once. The J gene is TRBJ2-2, the V gene TRBV7-9, with TRBD2 as a possible D gene (5 bases). CDR3 length: 16 residues. Trimming removed 6 bases from V and 6 bases from J, with 20 bases in between. Germline V gene sequence: CDR1 SEHNR, CDR2 FQNEAQ (reference sequence). The chain's CDR3 is CASSLRGSPEAGELFF. The DNA of the CDR3 is TGTGCCAGCAGTCTAAGAGGGTCCCCCGAGGCCGGGGAGCTGTTTTTT. Based on the CDR3 plus reference TRBV7-9 and TRBJ2-2, the full variable domain is DTGVSQNPRHKITKRGQNVTFRCDPISEHNRLYWYRQTLGQGPEFLTYFQNEAQLEKSRLLSDRFSAERPKGSFSTLEIQRTEQGDSAMYLCASSLRGSPEAGELFFGEGSRLTVL.

The CDR3 spells CASSPLVNYGYTF. In DNA, the CDR3 is TGTGCCAGCAGCCCCTTGGTGAACTATGGCTACACCTTC. The chain is built from TRBV3-1 and TRBJ1-2; D gene unclear. V was cut by 4 bases and J by 2 bases, with 8 bases left in between. Germline CDR1 is LGHDT and CDR2 is YNNKEL (reference sequence). The CDR3 contains 13 residues. Looking up the rest from reference TRBV3-1 and TRBJ1-2 gives the full variable domain: DTAVSQTPKYLVTQMGNDKSIKCEQNLGHDTMYWYKQDSKKFLKIMFSYNNKELIINETVPNRFSPKSPDKAHLNLHINSLELGDSAVYFCASSPLVNYGYTFGSGTRLTVV.

This sequence joins TRBV7-7 and TRBJ2-5; TRBD1 matches 12 bases. Germline trimming cut 3 bases from V and 5 bases from J; bases unmatched to any gene: 7. The germline CDR1 and CDR2 sequences are SSHAT and FNYEAQ (reference sequence). The CDR3 has 16 amino acids. CDR3 nucleotide sequence: TGTGCCAGCAGCTTGGGGACAGGGGGCGCGAGGGAGACCCAGTACTTC. This gives the protein CASSLGTGGARETQYF.

This sequence joins TRBV20-1 and TRBJ2-3, with D tentatively TRBD2 (6 bases). Trimming took 6 bases from V and 4 from J, leaving 17 bases between them. The CDR3 is 14 amino acids. Germline V lookup: CDR1 DFQATT, CDR2 SNEGSKA (reference sequence). Here the CDR3 reads CSAPVRGGADTQYF. The DNA of the CDR3 is TGCAGTGCCCCCGTGCGGGGTGGGGCAGATACGCAGTATTTT.

The chain is built from TRBV28 and TRBJ2-3, with a weak D call TRBD1 (5 bases). Germline CDR1 is MDHEN and CDR2 is SYDVKM. V was shortened by 6 bases and J by 0 bases, with 10 bases between the two germline ends. The CDR3 extends over 14 amino acids. The CDR3 loop reads CASSGHPSTDTQYF. The DNA of the CDR3 is TGTGCCAGCAGCGGACATCCTAGCACAGATACGCAGTATTTT.

This clonotype was counted between two and nine times. V gene TRBV29-1 combines with J gene TRBJ2-1, with no clear D. In germline, CDR1 is SQVTM, CDR2 ANQGSEA. The CDR3 sequence is 11 residues long. Trimming removed 6 bases from V and 8 bases from J, with 11 bases in between. The CDR3 loop is CSVKGGHEQFF. CDR3 nucleotides: TGCAGCGTCAAGGGTGGGCATGAGCAGTTCTTC.

A note on this clonotype: One junction end does not reproduce the germline sequence, and a read error may be involved. This chain connects TRBV6-1 to TRBJ2-5; 10 bases agree with TRBD2. The CDR3 length is 17 residues. Germline loops: CDR1 MNHNS, CDR2 SASEGT. The CDR3 sequence is CASRPQEASGGQGTQYF. In DNA form, the CDR3 reads TGTGCCAGCAGGCCACAGGAGGCTAGCGGGGGCCAAGGGACCCAGTACTTC.

This chain connects TRBV3-1 to TRBJ2-5; maybe TRBD1 (6 bases). V dropped 2 bases and J dropped 0 bases, with 13 bases sitting between them. The CDR3 extends over 16 amino acids. Germline values: CDR1 LGHDT, CDR2 YNNKEL (reference sequence). CDR3 amino acids: CASSQWDTPYQETQYF. Written as DNA, the CDR3 is TGTGCCAGCAGCCAATGGGACACCCCGTACCAAGAGACCCAGTACTTC.

The chain couples TRBV7-8 to TRBJ2-5; a weak D match, TRBD1 (5 bases). Germline V gives CDR1 SGHVS, CDR2 FQNEAQ. The V and J ends lost 5 bases and 5 bases respectively, with 18 bases between them. The CDR3 has 15 amino acids. CDR3 residues: CASSMETGFGETQYF. In DNA form, the CDR3 reads TGTGCCAGCAGCATGGAAACAGGTTTCGGGGAGACCCAGTACTTC.

CDR3 amino acids: CSVIRETGANVLTF. CDR3 sequence (DNA): TGCAGCGTAATCCGGGAGACTGGGGCCAACGTCCTGACTTTC. The rearrangement joins TRBV29-1 to TRBJ2-6; weak D call: TRBD2 (6 bases). Germline V gene data show CDR1 as SQVTM and CDR2 as ANQGSEA. Trimming shortened V by 6 bases and J by 2 bases, and 11 bases separated the two germline ends. The CDR3 has 14 residues.

This clonotype was seen only a few times. The J gene is TRBJ2-3, the V gene TRBV7-9; D call uncertain. The germline V gene encodes CDR1 SEHNR and CDR2 FQNEAQ (reference sequence). CDR3 length: 12 residues. Trimming stripped 2 bases from V and 6 bases from J, with 6 bases between. DNA for the CDR3: TGTGCCAGCAGCTTATACTCGGATACGCAGTATTTT. Its translation is CASSLYSDTQYF.

The chain recombines TRBV20-1 with TRBJ2-7; possible D gene TRBD2, 6 bases. CDR3 length: 14 residues. Trimming shortened V by 1 base and J by 3 bases, and 13 bases separated the two germline ends. Germline-derived CDR1 and CDR2 are DFQATT and SNEGSKA (reference sequence). CDR3 loop: CSARVGTSNYEQYF. DNA for the CDR3: TGCAGTGCTAGAGTCGGGACTTCCAACTACGAGCAGTACTTC.

The chain has TRBV6-4 and TRBJ2-3, with a tentative D call TRBD1 (5 bases). Germline V gene data show CDR1 as MRHNA and CDR2 as SNTAGT. The CDR3 is 14 amino acids. V lost 2 bases to trimming and J lost 6 bases, with 12 bases between them. The CDR3 here is CASSDTAYRDTQYF. The CDR3, as DNA: TGTGCCAGCAGTGACACGGCTTACAGGGATACGCAGTATTTT.

This clonotype was counted a few times. The chain couples TRBV3-1 to TRBJ2-2, with unresolved D. The germline V gene encodes CDR1 LGHDT and CDR2 YNNKEL (reference sequence). Trimming cost V 4 bases and J 6 bases, with 6 bases left between them. This CDR3 comprises 12 residues. CDR3 loop: CASSRGPGELFF. CDR3 coding DNA: TGTGCCAGCAGCCGTGGTCCCGGGGAGCTGTTTTTT.

The rearrangement links TRBV11-2 to TRBJ1-2, with a possible D match to TRBD1 (5 bases). V was pared by 1 base and J by 7 bases, with 7 bases between. The CDR3 length is 12 residues. Germline V CDR1 and CDR2: SGHAT, FQNNGV. The CDR3 bases are TGTGCCAGCAGCTTAGGGGGGTTTGGCTACACCTTC. Amino acids: CASSLGGFGYTF.

The chain couples TRBV5-1 to TRBJ2-5; 9 bases line up with TRBD2. The CDR3 is 15 residues long. Germline V lookup: CDR1 SGHRS, CDR2 YFSETQ. Trimming cost V 7 bases and J 5 bases; bases outside gene matches: 12. DNA for the CDR3: TGCGCCAGCCGCATGGGTCCTAGCGGGATGGAGACCCAGTACTTC. Translated, it gives CASRMGPSGMETQYF.

This clonotype was counted a few times. For the CDR3, the DNA is TGCGCCAGCAGCCATGGACAGGGGAAGCTTAACTATGGCTACACCTTC. Its translation: CASSHGQGKLNYGYTF. This chain links TRBV5-1 with TRBJ1-2, with 9 bases that match TRBD1. The ends lost 4 bases at V and 1 base at J; junction bases unmatched: 8. Germline loops: CDR1 SGHRS, CDR2 YFSETQ. This CDR3 has 16 residues.

The genes are TRBV20-1 and TRBJ1-2, with D possibly TRBD1 on 6 matching bases. Germline-derived CDR1 and CDR2 are DFQATT and SNEGSKA (reference sequence). V was shortened by 5 bases and J by 3 bases, with 13 bases between the two germline ends. The CDR3 contains 13 residues. CDR3 amino acids: CSAPDRYDYGYTF. CDR3 DNA sequence: TGCAGTGCTCCGGACAGATACGACTATGGCTACACCTTC.

The sample holds a few counts of this clonotype. This sequence joins TRBV20-1 and TRBJ1-2, with a tentative D call TRBD1 (5 bases). CDR3 length: 13 amino acids. Trimming removed 8 bases at V and 2 bases at J, with 15 bases between. Germline V gene lookup returns CDR1 DFQATT and CDR2 SNEGSKA (reference sequence). This chain's CDR3 is CSFRDGNNYGYTF. The CDR3 bases are TGCAGTTTCCGGGACGGCAACAACTATGGCTACACCTTC.

The rearrangement links TRBV7-9 to TRBJ1-1; D is uncertain. The V gene's germline CDR1 is SEHNR and CDR2 FQNEAQ (reference sequence). V was clipped by 1 base and J by 4 bases, with 13 bases between them. The CDR3 loop spans 15 amino acids. CDR3 amino acids: CASSLDWGLSTEAFF. CDR3 bases: TGTGCCAGCAGCTTAGACTGGGGTCTGAGCACTGAAGCTTTCTTT.

This rearrangement joins TRBV5-1 to TRBJ2-6, with a weak D call TRBD1 (6 bases). The CDR3 has 15 residues. V dropped 0 bases and J dropped 3 bases, with 7 bases sitting between them. Germline-derived CDR1 and CDR2 are SGHRS and YFSETQ. CDR3 sequence reads: CASSLEGVGANVLTF. As DNA, the CDR3 is TGCGCCAGCAGCTTGGAGGGGGTTGGGGCCAACGTCCTGACTTTC.

The chain employs TRBV6-6 and TRBJ2-7; D unresolved. The ends were cut back, 0 bases at V and 3 bases at J, with 6 bases in the middle. The germline V gene has CDR1 MNHNY and CDR2 SVGAGI (reference sequence). This CDR3 is 13 amino acids long. In DNA form, the CDR3 reads TGTGCCAGCAGTTACTCAGGCGTCTACGAGCAGTACTTC. Translated, it gives CASSYSGVYEQYF.

The chain uses TRBV3-1 and TRBJ2-6; no definite D call. Germline CDR1 LGHDT, CDR2 YNNKEL (reference sequence). V lost 3 bases, J lost 4 bases, and 7 bases lay in between. This CDR3 contains 14 residues. The CDR3 DNA is TGTGCCAGCAGCCAGTTCGTAGGGGCCAACGTCCTGACTTTC. It is translated as CASSQFVGANVLTF.

A few counts support this clonotype. The V and J genes are TRBV6-2 or TRBV6-3 and TRBJ2-1; 8 nucleotides match TRBD2. CDR1 is MNHEY and CDR2 is SVGEGT in the germline V gene. J was trimmed by 3 bases and V by 3 bases; bases with no gene match: 1. This CDR3 region has 14 residues. In DNA form, the CDR3 reads TGTGCCAGCAGTTATAGCGGGGTCTACAATGAGCAGTTCTTC. Translating it yields CASSYSGVYNEQFF.

This clonotype was counted a few times. The chain has TRBV19 and TRBJ2-3; TRBD1 matches at 7 bases. CDR1 is LNHDA, CDR2 SQIVND, per germline (reference sequence). Trimming cost V 6 bases and J 3 bases; bases outside gene matches: 9. There are 15 residues in the CDR3. CDR3 in DNA: TGTGCCAGTAGCCACCTGGCAGGGGGAACAGATACGCAGTATTTT. The encoded protein is CASSHLAGGTDTQYF.

The chain combines TRBV2 with TRBJ2-1, with 10 nucleotides matching TRBD1. From germline, CDR1 is SNHLY and CDR2 FYNNEI. The CDR3 is 15 amino acids. The ends lost 1 base at V and 8 bases at J; junction bases unmatched: 5. The CDR3: CASSEVGTGDYEQFF. The CDR3 DNA sequence: TGTGCCAGCAGTGAAGTGGGGACAGGGGATTATGAGCAGTTCTTC.

The CDR3 DNA reads as TGTGCCATCAGTGAAAGTGGGATCTCCTACGAGCAGTACTTC. This codes for CAISESGISYEQYF. V and J are TRBV10-3 and TRBJ2-7; D not resolved. Germline CDR1 reads ENHRY; CDR2 reads SYGVKD. The CDR3 is 14 amino acids. V dropped 3 bases and J dropped 0 bases, with 9 bases sitting between them.